This TCR beta chain was found in a study of shared clonotypes between healthy human individuals. Study-level information: Contributing individuals were two females and a few males aged 18 to 49. Per donor, three plates held CD4 naive cells, three held CD4 memory, two held CD8 naive and one held CD8 memory. Study-level results: What naive subsets generally showed was a larger estimated richness than memory subsets showed.

A remark on this clone: The antigen is undetermined.

V lost 0 bases to trimming and J lost 3 bases; unmatched junction nucleotides: 8. Looked up from germline, CDR1 is SGHNT and CDR2 is YYREEE (reference sequence). The CDR3 is 17 residues long. Profiled with immunoSEQ multiplex PCR; TCRdb holds only in-frame clones, not every one. The sample records roughly 1 million clones, approximately 80% being singletons. The chain joins TRBV5-4 to TRBJ1-2; TRBD1 matches 10 bases. This TCR was recovered from a man aged 18 to 30 in good health. Some clones in this sample may be carry-over from other donors' samples. Source material: memory CD4+ T cells from PBMCs. Subset defined: CD45RA-negative fraction. CDR3 in DNA: TGTGCCAGCAGCTTGGAGTTGGGACAGGGGCGAGACTATGGCTACACCTTC. It is translated as CASSLELGQGRDYGYTF. Full variable domain (outside the CDR3, taken from reference TRBV5-4 and TRBJ1-2): ETGVTQSPTHLIKTRGQQVTLRCSSQSGHNTVSWYQQALGQGPQFIFQYYREEENGRGNFPPRFSGLQFPNYSSELNVNALELDDSALYLCASSLELGQGRDYGYTFGSGTRLTVV.